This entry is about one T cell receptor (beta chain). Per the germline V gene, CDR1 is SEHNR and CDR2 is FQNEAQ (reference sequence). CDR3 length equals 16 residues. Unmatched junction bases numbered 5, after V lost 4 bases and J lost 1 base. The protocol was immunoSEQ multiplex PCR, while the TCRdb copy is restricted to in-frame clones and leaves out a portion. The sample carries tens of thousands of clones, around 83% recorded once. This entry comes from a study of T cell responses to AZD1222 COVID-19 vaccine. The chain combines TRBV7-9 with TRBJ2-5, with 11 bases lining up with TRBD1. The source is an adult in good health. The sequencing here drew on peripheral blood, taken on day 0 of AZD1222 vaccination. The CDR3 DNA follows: TGTGCCAGCAGCTGGGGGGACAGGGGGATCCAAGAGACCCAGTACTTC. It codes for CASSWGDRGIQETQYF.